Sequencing of this T cell receptor (beta chain) was carried out in a study of beta chain features in type 1 diabetes. About this clone itself: Antigen specificity is unknown.

The investigators reverse transcribed all of the isolated RNA, so they sequenced expressed TCRB transcripts. Here immunoSEQ multiplex PCR was the method, and the copy in TCRdb shows in-frame clones only, minus some. Among 250,000 to 300,000 clones listed, roughly 25% were seen once. Over 95% purity was reached by all sorted populations. The study, taken as a whole, reports: All four CD4+ subsets of Type 1 diabetes patients contained TCRB CDR3s that were moderately but significantly shorter.

Input material: naive CD4+ T cells from blood. The clonotype was recovered from a woman aged 25 to 39 with type 1 diabetes.

CDR3 nucleotides: TGTGCCAGCAGCGTAGGGGGGGGGCGCAGTTACAATGAGCAGTTCTTC. Its translation: CASSVGGGRSYNEQFF. The rearrangement joins TRBV9 to TRBJ2-1; the D gene is possibly TRBD2 (7 bases). Looked up from germline, CDR1 is SGDLS and CDR2 is YYNGEE. The CDR3 runs 16 residues. V was trimmed by 0 bases and J by 4 bases, leaving 14 bases between them.